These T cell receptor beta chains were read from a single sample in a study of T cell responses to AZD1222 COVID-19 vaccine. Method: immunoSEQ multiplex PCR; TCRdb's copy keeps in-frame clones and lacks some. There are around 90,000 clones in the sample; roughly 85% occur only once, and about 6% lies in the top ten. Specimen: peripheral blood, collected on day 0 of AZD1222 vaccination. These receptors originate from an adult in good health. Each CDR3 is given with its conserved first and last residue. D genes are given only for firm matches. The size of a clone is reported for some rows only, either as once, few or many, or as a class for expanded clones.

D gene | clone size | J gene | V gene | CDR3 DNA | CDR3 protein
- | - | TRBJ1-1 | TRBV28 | TGTGCCAGCAAGACTGTGAACACTGAAGCTTTCTTT | CASKTVNTEAFF
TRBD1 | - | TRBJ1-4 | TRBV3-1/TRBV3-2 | TGTGCCAGCAGCCAACAGGGGGCGGTTGAAAAACTGTTTTTT | CASSQQGAVEKLFF
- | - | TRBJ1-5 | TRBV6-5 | TGTGCCAGCCGACTCTCGGGGATTTCGAATCAGCCCCAGCATTTT | CASRLSGISNQPQHF
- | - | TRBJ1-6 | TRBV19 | TGTGCCAGTAGTCCAGGGGACCCAGGTTCACCCCTCCACTTT | CASSPGDPGSPLHF
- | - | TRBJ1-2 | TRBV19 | TGTGCCAGTAGTATAGGTCAAGGGAGACAGATCTATGGCTACACCTTC | CASSIGQGRQIYGYTF
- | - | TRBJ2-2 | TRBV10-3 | TGTGCCATCAGTGAAAGGGGCACGAACACCGGGGAGCTGTTTTTT | CAISERGTNTGELFF
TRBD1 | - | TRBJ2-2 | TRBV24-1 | TGTGCCACCAGTGATCTCCCACTGGACAGGGAGACAGACACCGGGGAGCTGTTTTTT | CATSDLPLDRETDTGELFF
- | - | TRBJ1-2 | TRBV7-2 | TGTGCCAGCAGCTCCTCAACGGGGGGATCGAACTATGGCTACACCTTC | CASSSSTGGSNYGYTF
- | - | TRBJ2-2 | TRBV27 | TGTGCCAGCAGACGGATTGCCTTGGCCGGGGAGCTGTTTTTT | CASRRIALAGELFF
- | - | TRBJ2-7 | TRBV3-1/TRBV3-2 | TGTGCCAGCAGCCTCATAGGACGCTACGAGCAGTACTTC | CASSLIGRYEQYF
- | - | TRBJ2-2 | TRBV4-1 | TGCGCCAGCAGCCAACCGGTCACCCGTCGTCCCGGGGAGCTGTTTTTT | CASSQPVTRRPGELFF
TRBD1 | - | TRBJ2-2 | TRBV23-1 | TGCGCCAGCAGTCATTCAACGGGACAGGGGTCCGGGGAGCTGTTTTTT | CASSHSTGQGSGELFF
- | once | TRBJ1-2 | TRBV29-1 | TGCAGCGTTGAAGAGGCAGCTAACTATGGCTACACCTTC | CSVEEAANYGYTF
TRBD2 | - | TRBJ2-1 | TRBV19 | TGTGCCAGTAGAAAAGGGACTAGCGGGGTATCTGAGCAGTTCTTC | CASRKGTSGVSEQFF
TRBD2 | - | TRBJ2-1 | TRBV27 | TGTGCCAGCAGTTATGGGACTAGCGGGGGGGATGAGCAGTTCTTC | CASSYGTSGGDEQFF
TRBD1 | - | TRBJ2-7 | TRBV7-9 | TGTGCCAGCAGCTTACGGGACAGCCACGAGCAGTACTTC | CASSLRDSHEQYF
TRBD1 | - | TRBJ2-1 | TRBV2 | TGTGCCAGCAGAACCGGGACAGGGAATTTCGATGAGCAGTTCTTC | CASRTGTGNFDEQFF
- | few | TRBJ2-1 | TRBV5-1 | TGCGCCAGCAGTGGGGACCCAGGTTCCCACAATGAGCAGTTCTTC | CASSGDPGSHNEQFF
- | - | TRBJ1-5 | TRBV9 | TGTGCCAGCAGCGTAACAGCCACCAATCAGCCCCAGCATTTT | CASSVTATNQPQHF
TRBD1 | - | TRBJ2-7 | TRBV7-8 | TGTGCCAGCAGCTTAGAGTCCGGGACAGGCTCCTACGAGCAGTACTTC | CASSLESGTGSYEQYF
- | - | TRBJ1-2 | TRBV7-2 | TGTGCCAGCAGCTTAGCGAAACAGAACTATGGCTACACCTTC | CASSLAKQNYGYTF
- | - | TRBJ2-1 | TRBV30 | TGTGCCTGGAGTGTACCCCCCGTGATGGGGTTCTTC | CAWSVPPVMGFF
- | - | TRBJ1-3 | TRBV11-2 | TGTGCCAGCAGCTTTCAGCCGGCGGATGGAAACACCATATATTTT | CASSFQPADGNTIYF
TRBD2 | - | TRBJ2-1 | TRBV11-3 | TGTGCCAGCAGCTTAGAAGCGACTAGCGGGGGGTACAATGAGCAGTTCTTC | CASSLEATSGGYNEQFF
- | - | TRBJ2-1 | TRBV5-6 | TGTGCCAGCAGCTCTCGGGTTAGTGAGCAGTTCTTC | CASSSRVSEQFF
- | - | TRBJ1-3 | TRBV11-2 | TGTGCCAGCAGCTTGGGTGGAAACACCATATATTTT | CASSLGGNTIYF
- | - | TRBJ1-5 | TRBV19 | TGTGCCAGTAGCACGGGGGCAGGGTGGTTCCATCAGCCCCAGCATTTT | CASSTGAGWFHQPQHF
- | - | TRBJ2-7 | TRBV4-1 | TGCGCCAGCAGCCAAGATCAGGGTTCCTACGAGCAGTACTTC | CASSQDQGSYEQYF
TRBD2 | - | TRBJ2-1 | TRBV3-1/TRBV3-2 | TGTGCCAGCAGCCCCCCTAGCGGTAGGGACAATGAGCAGTTCTTC | CASSPPSGRDNEQFF
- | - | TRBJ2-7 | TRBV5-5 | TGTGCCAGCAGCCTGAGGGGTATGGCCTCCTACGAGCAGTACTTC | CASSLRGMASYEQYF
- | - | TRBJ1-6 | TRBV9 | TGTGCCAGCAGCGTAATGTCCAAGGACTCACCCCTCCACTTT | CASSVMSKDSPLHF
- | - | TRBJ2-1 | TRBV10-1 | TGCGCCAGCAGTGAGTTGGGCGGGAACCCGTGGCGGGAGCAGTTCTTC | CASSELGGNPWREQFF
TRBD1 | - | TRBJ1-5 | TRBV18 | TGTGCCAGCAGGACAGGGGATCAGCCCCAGCATTTT | CASRTGDQPQHF
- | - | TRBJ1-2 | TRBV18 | TGTGCCAGCTCACCCGGGCAGATTTATGGCTACACCTTC | CASSPGQIYGYTF
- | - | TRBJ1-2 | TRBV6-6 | TGTGCCAGCAGTACCCAAACAGGAGGTCGGGATGGCTACACCTTC | CASSTQTGGRDGYTF
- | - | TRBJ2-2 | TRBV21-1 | TGTGCCAGCAGCGAAAGACGGGGAGCGGGGGGAGCCGGGGAGCTGTTTTTT | CASSERRGAGGAGELFF
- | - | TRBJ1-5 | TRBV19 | TGTGCCAGTAGTAATGACCGTAATCAGCCCCAGCATTTT | CASSNDRNQPQHF
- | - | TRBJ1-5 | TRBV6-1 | TGTGCCAGCAGTGAAGTAGGGTTGGGCAATCAGCCCCAGCATTTT | CASSEVGLGNQPQHF
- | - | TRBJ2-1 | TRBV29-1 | TGCAGCGTTGATTTCCGGGGTGGGGATGAGCAGTTCTTC | CSVDFRGGDEQFF
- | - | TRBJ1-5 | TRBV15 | TGTGCCACCAGCTTAGGGGGAGATCAGCCCCAGCATTTT | CATSLGGDQPQHF
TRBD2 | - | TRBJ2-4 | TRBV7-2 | TGTGCCAGCAGCTTAAATCGCGCTAGCGGGCAACTAGCCAAAAACATTCAGTACTTC | CASSLNRASGQLAKNIQYF
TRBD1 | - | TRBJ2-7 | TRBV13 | TGTGCCAGCAGCTTAGGACAGGGGTTCGCCTACGAGCAGTACTTC | CASSLGQGFAYEQYF
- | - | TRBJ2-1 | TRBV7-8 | TGTGCCAGCAGCTTAAGTCAGGGGTGGTTGGAGTTCTTC | CASSLSQGWLEFF
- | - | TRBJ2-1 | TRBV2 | TGTGCCAGCAGTGAAGCATCGGGGGGCTCTGAGTTCTTC | CASSEASGGSEFF
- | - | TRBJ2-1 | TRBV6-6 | TGTGCCAGCAGTTACGCGGACAGCTCCTACAATGAGCAGTTCTTC | CASSYADSSYNEQFF
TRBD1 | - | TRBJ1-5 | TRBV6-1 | TGTGCCAGCAGTGCCGCACAGGGGGCGCATAGAAGCAATCAGCCCCAGCATTTT | CASSAAQGAHRSNQPQHF
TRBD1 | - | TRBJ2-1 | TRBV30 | TGTGCCTGGAGACGACAGGGTCCGGGACCGAACAATGAGCAGTTCTTC | CAWRRQGPGPNNEQFF
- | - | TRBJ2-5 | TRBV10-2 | TGCGCCAGCAGTGAGTCATCGGGGGAGACCCAGTACTTC | CASSESSGETQYF
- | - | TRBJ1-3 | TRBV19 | TGTGCCAGTACGATGGACTATGGAAACACCATATATTTT | CASTMDYGNTIYF
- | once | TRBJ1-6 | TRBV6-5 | TGTGCCAGCAGTTACGGCCACGATAATTCACCCCTCCACTTT | CASSYGHDNSPLHF